What follows are 8 T cell receptor beta chains derived from one specimen sequenced in a study of T cells in Graves' hyperthyroidism and ophthalmopathy. Researchers amplified the TCR beta CDR3 regions from RNA transcripts. HTBI primers were employed in a first-round RT-PCR of the TCR CDR3. MiXCR, applied by TCRdb to the multiplex PCR reads, yields one record per CDR3 protein. Of under 650,000 distinct CDR3 sequences in the sample, around 15% were seen once. The specimen was blood. These receptors all stem from a woman in her 30s with Graves' hyperthyroidism.

This clonotype was seen at least ten times. This rearrangement joins TRBV20-1 to TRBJ2-3; 13 bases match TRBD2. CDR3 length: 18 residues. Per the germline V gene, CDR1 is DFQATT and CDR2 is SNEGSKA (reference sequence). V lost 1 base and J lost 5; bases outside the gene matches: 12. The CDR3 DNA sequence: TGCAGTGCTAGAGGTCCAACTAGCGGGAGGGCCCTCATAGATACGCAGTATTTT. It translates to CSARGPTSGRALIDTQYF.

The chain has TRBV12-3 or TRBV12-4 and TRBJ2-1; tentatively, D is TRBD1 (5 bases). The CDR3 length is 14 residues. V lost 6 bases and J 4 bases, leaving 13 bases between the germline ends. The CDR3 loop is CASRDNDLYNEQFF. CDR3 nucleotide sequence: TGTGCCAGCAGGGACAATGACTTGTACAATGAGCAGTTCTTC.

This clonotype has at least ten counts. The chain combines TRBV18 with TRBJ1-1; 8 bases are shared with TRBD1. The CDR3 consists of 15 residues. The ends lost 3 bases at V and 5 bases at J; junction bases unmatched: 8. Germline V gene sequence: CDR1 KGHSH, CDR2 LQKENI. The CDR3 DNA is TGTGCCAGCTCACCCATCGGACAGGGACGGACTGAAGCTTTCTTT. This translates into CASSPIGQGRTEAFF.

This clonotype showed up many times. The V call is TRBV28, the J call TRBJ1-5; TRBD1 agrees at 7 bases. The germline V gene has CDR1 MDHEN and CDR2 SYDVKM. The CDR3 runs 16 residues. Unmatched junction bases numbered 10, after V lost 4 bases and J lost 4 bases. This CDR3 is CASSYAGGGGNQPQHF. DNA of the CDR3: TGTGCCAGCAGTTACGCAGGGGGTGGTGGTAATCAGCCCCAGCATTTT.

This clonotype was recorded many times. The rearrangement links TRBV28 to TRBJ1-2; D unresolved. The V end was cut by 10 bases, the J end by 8 bases, with 11 bases between. Germline assignment: CDR1 MDHEN and CDR2 SYDVKM. CDR3 length equals 10 residues. CDR3 in DNA: TGTGCCATCGCTACTCCGGGCTACACCTTC. It translates to CAIATPGYTF.

This clonotype was counted a few times. This sequence joins TRBV4-3 and TRBJ1-1; a possible D gene is TRBD1 (5 bases). CDR3 length: 15 residues. Per germline, CDR1 LGHNA and CDR2 YSLEER. The V end was cut by 2 bases, the J end by 10 bases, with 20 bases between. CDR3 sequence reads: CASSQKGLPGQGAFF. The CDR3 nucleotides read TGCGCCAGCAGCCAAAAGGGCCTTCCGGGCCAGGGAGCTTTCTTT.

This clonotype was seen many times. The chain uses TRBV7-9 and TRBJ2-7; D unresolved. The germline V and J ends were trimmed by 6 bases and 0 bases, with 15 bases remaining between them. The CDR3 totals 15 residues. CDR1 is SEHNR, CDR2 FQNEAQ, per germline (reference sequence). Here the CDR3 DNA reads TGTGCCAGCAGTCCCACTGCGCACAGCTCCTACGAGCAGTACTTC. It is translated as CASSPTAHSSYEQYF.

The V gene is TRBV6-6, the J gene TRBJ2-3; maybe TRBD2 (6 bases). This CDR3 has 16 amino acids. Germline V lookup: CDR1 MNHNY, CDR2 SVGAGI (reference sequence). V was shortened by 0 bases and J by 6 bases, with 16 bases between the two germline ends. CDR3 in amino acids: CASSYSFLAAEDTQYF. The CDR3 DNA reads as TGTGCCAGCAGTTACTCGTTTTTAGCGGCCGAGGATACGCAGTATTTT.